These T cell receptor beta chains were read from a single sample in a study of T cell repertoires in cytomegalovirus infection. TCRdb redid the calling of the reads with MiXCR, one entry per CDR3 protein. The table lists 350,000 to 500,000 distinct CDR3 sequences, approximately 30% of them singletons, with about an eighth in the top ten. Sequencing was carried out using PBMCs. The receptors stem from a human donor in good health (CMV status not recorded). Some clones in this sample may be carry-over from other donors' samples. The CDR3 runs from the conserved cysteine through the conserved F or W. Each record gives: clone size, D gene, J gene, V gene, CDR3 protein, CDR3 DNA. The D gene is left open where the match is weak. Part of the rows lack a size; the others show once, few, many or a class for expanded clones.

.,.,TRBJ2-1,TRBV12-5,CASGPDGNLDEQFF,TGTGCTAGTGGTCCGGATGGAAATTTGGATGAGCAGTTCTTC
few,.,TRBJ2-1,TRBV19,CASSIGFPNLNEQFF,TGTGCCAGTAGTATTGGATTTCCTAATCTAAATGAGCAGTTCTTC
many,TRBD2,TRBJ2-1,TRBV5-1,CASSQGLAGAGDEQFF,TGCGCCAGCAGCCAAGGACTAGCGGGGGCCGGGGATGAGCAGTTCTTC
few,TRBD2,TRBJ2-7,TRBV18,CASSPRSGGPYEQYF,TGTGCCAGCTCACCACGGAGCGGGGGGCCCTACGAGCAGTACTTC
.,.,TRBJ1-5,TRBV4-1,CASSQGTVQPQHF,TGCGCCAGCAGCCAAGGGACGGTTCAGCCCCAGCATTTT
.,TRBD2,TRBJ2-2,TRBV20-1,CSARDHVGTSANTGELFF,TGCAGTGCTAGAGATCACGTCGGGACTAGCGCGAACACCGGGGAGCTGTTTTTT
.,.,TRBJ1-3,TRBV5-4,CASTTDSSGNTIYF,TGTGCCAGCACCACGGACAGCTCTGGAAACACCATATATTTT
few,.,TRBJ2-1,TRBV11-2,CASSLFGSLYNEQFF,TGTGCCAGCAGCTTGTTTGGATCCTTATACAATGAGCAGTTCTTC
.,.,TRBJ2-2,TRBV6-4,CASSNGPTGELFF,TGTGCCAGCAGCAACGGACCAACTGGGGAGCTGTTTTTT
.,.,TRBJ2-5,TRBV6-1,CASSYLGTKETQYF,TGTGCCAGCAGTTACCTGGGGACAAAAGAGACCCAGTACTTC
many,.,TRBJ2-7,TRBV7-9,CASSAREGSAREQYF,TGTGCCAGCAGCGCCCGGGAAGGGTCGGCTCGCGAGCAGTACTTC
many,.,TRBJ1-5,TRBV6-1,CASSTTGKQPQHF,TGTGCCAGCAGTACAACAGGGAAGCAGCCCCAGCATTTT
.,.,TRBJ1-1,TRBV7-2,CASSLNRVGRNMNTEAFF,TGTGCCAGCAGCCTAAACCGGGTGGGAAGGAACATGAACACTGAAGCTTTCTTT
.,.,TRBJ2-1,TRBV27,CASTRVTGRYNEQFF,TGTGCCAGCACCCGCGTAACGGGTCGGTACAATGAGCAGTTCTTC
.,.,TRBJ2-3,TRBV10-1,CASSRGSDTQYF,TGCGCCAGCAGCAGGGGATCCGATACGCAGTATTTT
.,.,TRBJ2-5,TRBV19,CASSMGETQYF,TGTGCCAGTAGTATGGGAGAGACCCAGTACTTC
.,.,TRBJ2-3,TRBV28,CASSPGRPDTQYF,TGTGCCAGCAGCCCAGGTAGGCCAGATACGCAGTATTTT
few,.,TRBJ1-5,TRBV28,CASIPGTAVQPQHF,TGTGCCAGCATCCCTGGGACGGCCGTTCAGCCCCAGCATTTT
.,TRBD2,TRBJ2-3,TRBV6-6,CASSTLQRGRTDTQYF,TGTGCCAGCAGTACCCTACAGCGGGGGAGGACAGATACGCAGTATTTT
.,TRBD1,TRBJ1-4,TRBV4-1,CASSLLRGNEKLFF,TGCGCCAGCAGCCTCCTCAGGGGGAATGAAAAACTGTTTTTT
.,.,TRBJ1-6,TRBV10-1,CASIDGGNSPLHF,TGCGCCAGCATTGATGGGGGTAATTCACCCCTCCACTTT
.,TRBD1,TRBJ2-5,TRBV28,CASNPLRDSQETQYF,TGTGCCAGCAATCCCCTTCGGGACAGCCAAGAGACCCAGTACTTC
few,.,TRBJ1-6,TRBV10-3,CAISSRAGQTYNSPLHF,TGTGCCATCAGTAGTCGGGCGGGGCAAACCTATAATTCACCCCTCCACTTT
many,.,TRBJ2-5,TRBV7-2,CASTILSMGSAAQGTQYF,TGTGCCAGCACCATCCTCTCGATGGGGTCCGCGGCCCAAGGGACCCAGTACTTC
many,.,TRBJ2-5,TRBV7-2,CASSPGPIRETQYF,TGTGCCAGCAGCCCAGGCCCGATTAGAGAGACCCAGTACTTC
.,TRBD1,TRBJ2-7,TRBV5-1,CASSPDGDRVNEQYF,TGCGCCAGCAGCCCGGACGGGGACAGGGTCAACGAGCAGTACTTC
.,.,TRBJ2-2,TRBV19,CASSTRGPNTGELFF,TGTGCCAGTAGTACCAGGGGTCCAAACACCGGGGAGCTGTTTTTT
few,.,TRBJ1-5,TRBV12-3/TRBV12-4,CASSLDTRDQPQHF,TGTGCCAGCAGTTTGGACACCCGAGATCAGCCCCAGCATTTT
few,.,TRBJ2-5,TRBV3-1,CASSRPPDRRLQETQYF,TGTGCCAGCAGCCGTCCCCCGGATCGGAGACTCCAAGAGACCCAGTACTTC
.,.,TRBJ1-1,TRBV4-2,CASSQERLMPEAFF,TGTGCCAGCAGCCAAGAAAGGCTGATGCCTGAAGCTTTCTTT
.,.,TRBJ1-2,TRBV28,CAIRTHKPGNYGYTF,TGTGCCATCAGAACCCACAAACCAGGGAACTATGGCTACACCTTC
.,.,TRBJ1-1,TRBV28,CASSMTLGNTEAFF,TGTGCCAGCAGCATGACATTGGGGAACACTGAAGCTTTCTTT
.,TRBD1,TRBJ2-7,TRBV7-6,CASSLSPGQGSYEQYF,TGTGCCAGCAGCTTATCCCCGGGACAGGGATCCTACGAGCAGTACTTC
few,.,TRBJ2-7,TRBV6-1,CASSARGPYEQYF,TGTGCCAGCAGTGCGCGGGGGCCTTACGAGCAGTACTTC
.,.,TRBJ1-1,TRBV11-2,CASSNTVVENTEAFF,TGTGCCAGCAGCAATACGGTAGTTGAGAACACTGAAGCTTTCTTT
.,.,TRBJ1-1,TRBV2,CASSGQYTEAFF,TGTGCCAGCAGTGGACAGTACACTGAAGCTTTCTTT
many,.,TRBJ2-7,TRBV7-2,CASSLQRDYEQYF,TGTGCCAGCAGCTTACAACGGGACTACGAGCAGTACTTC
.,.,TRBJ2-4,TRBV20-1,CSAALVREENIQYF,TGCAGTGCTGCCTTAGTAAGGGAGGAAAACATTCAGTACTTC
.,.,TRBJ1-1,TRBV12-3/TRBV12-4,CASSSKVIIPGNTEAFF,TGTGCCAGCAGTTCTAAAGTAATTATCCCAGGGAACACTGAAGCTTTCTTT
few,.,TRBJ1-6,TRBV7-4,CASRMDSFNSPLHF,TGTGCCAGCAGAATGGACAGCTTTAATTCACCCCTCCACTTT
.,.,TRBJ2-7,TRBV29-1,CSVARGPSYEQYF,TGCAGCGTTGCCCGGGGTCCCTCCTACGAGCAGTACTTC
.,TRBD2,TRBJ2-7,TRBV12-3/TRBV12-4,CASSLRLAAYYEQYF,TGTGCCAGCAGTTTAAGACTAGCGGCTTACTACGAGCAGTACTTC
few,.,TRBJ2-4,TRBV7-2,CASSFGLQAKNIQYF,TGTGCCAGCAGCTTCGGACTTCAAGCCAAAAACATTCAGTACTTC
.,.,TRBJ2-5,TRBV25-1,CASSEGGGARETQYF,TGTGCCAGCAGTGAAGGTGGCGGAGCCCGGGAGACCCAGTACTTC
many,.,TRBJ2-5,TRBV7-9,CASSPGQYQETQYF,TGTGCCAGCAGCCCCGGACAGTACCAAGAGACCCAGTACTTC